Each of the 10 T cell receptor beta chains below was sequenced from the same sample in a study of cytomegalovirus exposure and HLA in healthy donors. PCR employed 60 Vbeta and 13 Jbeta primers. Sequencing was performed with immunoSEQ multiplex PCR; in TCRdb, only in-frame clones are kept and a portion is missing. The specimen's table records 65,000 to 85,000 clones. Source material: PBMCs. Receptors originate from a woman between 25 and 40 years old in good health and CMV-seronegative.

CDR3 sequence (DNA): TGTGCCAGCAGCTTAGTTGGGAGCGGTCAGCCCCAGCATTTT. Protein sequence: CASSLVGSGQPQHF. This chain connects TRBV7-9 to TRBJ1-5, with D unresolved. This CDR3 has 14 amino acids. V shed 1 base and J shed 6 bases, with 10 bases lying between them. Germline V CDR1 and CDR2: SEHNR, FQNEAQ (reference sequence). Full variable domain (missing parts from reference TRBV7-9 and TRBJ1-5): DTGVSQNPRHKITKRGQNVTFRCDPISEHNRLYWYRQTLGQGPEFLTYFQNEAQLEKSRLLSDRFSAERPKGSFSTLEIQRTEQGDSAMYLCASSLVGSGQPQHFGDGTRLSIL.

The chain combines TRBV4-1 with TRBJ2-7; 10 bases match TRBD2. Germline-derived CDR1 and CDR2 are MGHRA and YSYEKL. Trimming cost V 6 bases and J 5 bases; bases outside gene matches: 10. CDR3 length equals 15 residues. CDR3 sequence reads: CASRPRIGLADEQYF. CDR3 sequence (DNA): TGCGCCAGCAGACCAAGAATTGGACTAGCGGACGAGCAGTACTTC.

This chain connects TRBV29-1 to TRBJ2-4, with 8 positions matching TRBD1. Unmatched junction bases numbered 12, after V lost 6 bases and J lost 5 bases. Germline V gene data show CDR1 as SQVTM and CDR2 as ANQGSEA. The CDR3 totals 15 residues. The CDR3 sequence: CSVSGGSGLENIQYF. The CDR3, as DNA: TGCAGCGTCTCAGGGGGCTCCGGCTTGGAAAACATTCAGTACTTC.

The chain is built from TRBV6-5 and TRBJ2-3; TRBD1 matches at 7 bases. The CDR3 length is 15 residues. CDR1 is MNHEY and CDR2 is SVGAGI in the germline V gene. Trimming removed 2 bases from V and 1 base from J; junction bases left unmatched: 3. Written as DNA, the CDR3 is TGTGCCAGCAGTTACCTCGGACAGGGCACAGATACGCAGTATTTT. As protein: CASSYLGQGTDTQYF.

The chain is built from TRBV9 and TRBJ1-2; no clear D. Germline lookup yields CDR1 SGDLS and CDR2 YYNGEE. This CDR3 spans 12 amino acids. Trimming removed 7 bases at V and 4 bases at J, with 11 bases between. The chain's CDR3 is CASDGVGYGYTF. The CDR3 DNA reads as TGTGCCAGCGACGGGGTTGGCTATGGCTACACCTTC.

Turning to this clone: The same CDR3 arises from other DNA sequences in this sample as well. This chain's CDR3 is CASSPAYEQYF. CDR3 nucleotides: TGTGCCAGCAGCCCGGCCTACGAGCAGTACTTC. The chain recombines TRBV11-2 with TRBJ2-7; D uncertain. V was clipped by 5 bases and J by 2 bases, with 4 bases between them. The CDR3 has 11 amino acids. Looked up from germline, CDR1 is SGHAT and CDR2 is FQNNGV. The full variable domain, in which reference TRBV11-2 and TRBJ2-7 provide the parts outside the CDR3, is EAGVAQSPRYKIIEKRQSVAFWCNPISGHATLYWYQQILGQGPKLLIQFQNNGVVDDSQLPKDRFSAERLKGVDSTLKIQPAKLEDSAVYLCASSPAYEQYFGPGTRLTVT.

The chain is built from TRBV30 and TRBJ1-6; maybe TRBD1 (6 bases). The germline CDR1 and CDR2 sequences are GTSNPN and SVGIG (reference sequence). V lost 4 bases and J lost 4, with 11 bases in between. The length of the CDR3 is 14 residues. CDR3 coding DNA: TGTGCCTGGACAAGCGGACAGTATAATTCACCCCTCCACTTT. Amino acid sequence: CAWTSGQYNSPLHF. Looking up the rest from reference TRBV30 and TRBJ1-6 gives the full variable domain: SQTIHQWPATLVQPVGSPLSLECTVEGTSNPNLYWYRQAAGRGLQLLFYSVGIGQISSEVPQNLSASRPQDRQFILSSKKLLLSDSGFYLCAWTSGQYNSPLHFGNGTRLTVT.

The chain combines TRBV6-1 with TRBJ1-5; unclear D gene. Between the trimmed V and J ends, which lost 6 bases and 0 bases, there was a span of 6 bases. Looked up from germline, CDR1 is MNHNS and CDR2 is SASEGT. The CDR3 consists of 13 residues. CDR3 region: CASRYYSNQPQHF. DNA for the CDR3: TGTGCCAGCAGGTATTATAGCAATCAGCCCCAGCATTTT.

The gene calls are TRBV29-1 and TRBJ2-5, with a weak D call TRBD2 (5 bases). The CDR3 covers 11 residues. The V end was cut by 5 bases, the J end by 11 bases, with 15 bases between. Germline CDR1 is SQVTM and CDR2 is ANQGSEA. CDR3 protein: CSVPVAREQYF. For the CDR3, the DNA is TGCAGCGTTCCCGTAGCTAGGGAGCAGTACTTC.

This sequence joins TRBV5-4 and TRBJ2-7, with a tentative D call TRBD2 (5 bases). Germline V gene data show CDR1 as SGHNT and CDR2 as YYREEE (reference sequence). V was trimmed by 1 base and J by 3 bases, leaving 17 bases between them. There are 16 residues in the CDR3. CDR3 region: CASSLNWAGGGYEQYF. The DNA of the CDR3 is TGTGCCAGCAGCTTGAATTGGGCGGGTGGAGGCTACGAGCAGTACTTC.